This T cell receptor (beta chain) was captured by sequencing in a study of blood T cell repertoires in COVID-19. The CDR3 spans 15 residues. Germline assignment: CDR1 SGHNT and CDR2 YYREEE (reference sequence). V shed 6 bases and J 0 bases; nucleotides not matched to a gene: 4. Profiled with immunoSEQ multiplex PCR; TCRdb holds only in-frame clones, not every one. The sample includes approximately 140,000 clones, roughly 90% of them seen just once. The sequence was obtained from a man between 65 and 85 years old with active COVID-19. The sample consisted of peripheral blood. The rearrangement uses TRBV5-4 and TRBJ2-7, with 12 bases lining up with TRBD2. The CDR3 DNA is TGTGCCAGCACCCCGACTAGCGGGAGCTCCTACGAGCAGTACTTC. Translated, it gives CASTPTSGSSYEQYF. The full variable domain, completed using reference TRBV5-4 and TRBJ2-7, is ETGVTQSPTHLIKTRGQQVTLRCSSQSGHNTVSWYQQALGQGPQFIFQYYREEENGRGNFPPRFSGLQFPNYSSELNVNALELDDSALYLCASTPTSGSSYEQYFGPGTRLTVT.